This T cell receptor beta chain was observed in a study of neurological immune-mediated disorders. There are many counts of this clonotype. From 15-18 subjects, over 170 million TCR-beta sequences were obtained in each sequencing run. TCRdb reprocessed the 5' RACE reads with MiXCR, giving one entry per CDR3 protein. Here the sample spans 45,000 or so distinct CDR3 sequences, roughly 6.3% being singletons. The TCR originated in a woman aged 40 to 50 in good health. The specimen was CD4+ T cells from blood.

The CDR3 sequence: CASSLGEPNEKLFF. CDR3 coding DNA: TGTGCCAGCAGTTTAGGAGAACCCAATGAAAAACTGTTTTTT. V and J are TRBV12-3 or TRBV12-4 and TRBJ1-4, with D hard to call. Trimming shortened V by 1 base and J by 5 bases, and 8 bases separated the two germline ends. The CDR3 sequence is 14 residues long.